Sequencing of this T cell receptor (beta chain) was carried out in a study of shared clonotypes between healthy human individuals. On this clone: Its antigen is still unknown.

The assay was run at deep level. Tens of thousands of T cell genomes, or about 190 ng DNA, went into the sorted-subset replicate PCRs. The method was immunoSEQ multiplex PCR; TCRdb's version includes in-frame clones alone and lacks a portion of them. Of approximately 1.9 million clones in the sample, 93% were seen once. Naive-designated CD8 cells lacked CD45RO, were positively enriched for CCR7, and omitted terminally differentiated effector memory CD45RA+ cells. Deletions cut 8 bases from V and 9 bases from J, with 14 bases between. Germline V gives CDR1 MNHEY, CDR2 SMNVEV (reference sequence). This CDR3 is 12 amino acids long. The study, taken as a whole, reports: Large sequencing depth failed to make sorted-subset sequencing complete, rarefaction showed.

The gene calls are TRBV27 and TRBJ2-1; D unclear. This receptor was taken from a man aged 18-30 years in good health. Some clones in this sample may be carry-over from other donors' samples. The sequenced material came from naive CD8+ T cells from PBMCs. The CDR3 nucleotides read TGTGCCAGCGGGTCAGCGTGGAGTGAGCAGTTCTTC. Amino acids: CASGSAWSEQFF.